Presented here are 6 T cell receptor beta chains from one specimen sequenced in a study of blood T cell repertoires in COVID-19. TCRdb's copy holds only in-frame clones and misses some; the assay was immunoSEQ multiplex PCR. The table has about 270,000 clones, more than 80% seen once. Sequenced sample: PBMCs or T cells enriched from blood (not recorded which). These receptors were collected from a woman in her 30s with acute COVID-19.

The CDR3 DNA is TGTGCCACCAGTGATCCAGTGGGACAGGACTGGAAATTCTTC. Translating it yields CATSDPVGQDWKFF. The V and J genes are TRBV24-1 and TRBJ2-1; 8 bases align to TRBD1. The CDR3 contains 14 residues. Germline CDR1 and CDR2: KGHDR and SFDVKD. V was clipped by 3 bases and J by 16 bases; unmatched bases: 13.

This clone was recorded once. The rearrangement uses TRBV30 and TRBJ2-3; no reliable D call. Germline loops: CDR1 GTSNPN, CDR2 SVGIG (reference sequence). The ends were cut back, 3 bases at V and 6 bases at J, with 7 bases in the middle. CDR3 length: 11 residues. CDR3 protein: CAWRSADTQYF. The CDR3 DNA reads TGTGCCTGGAGAAGCGCGGATACGCAGTATTTT.

V gene TRBV19 combines with J gene TRBJ1-5; D is uncertain. Per germline, CDR1 LNHDA and CDR2 SQIVND (reference sequence). V lost 2 bases to trimming and J lost 5 bases, with 13 bases between them. The CDR3 is 15 residues long. The CDR3 is CASSIPRGDDQPQHF. In DNA form, the CDR3 reads TGTGCCAGTAGTATACCAAGAGGAGACGATCAGCCCCAGCATTTT.

The J gene is TRBJ2-1, the V gene TRBV20-1, with D perhaps TRBD2 (6 bases). The CDR3 length is 11 residues. Germline lookup yields CDR1 DFQATT and CDR2 SNEGSKA (reference sequence). CDR3 amino acids: CSAVRGNEQFF. The CDR3 nucleotides are TGCAGCGCGGTCCGGGGGAATGAGCAGTTCTTC.

V is TRBV5-1 and J is TRBJ2-7; 9 nucleotides align to TRBD2. V trimming: 0 bases; J trimming: 0 bases; junction bases outside the gene matches: 4. CDR3 length: 16 amino acids. Per the germline V gene, CDR1 is SGHRS and CDR2 is YFSETQ. The CDR3 spells CASSLGISGSSYEQYF. For the CDR3, the DNA is TGCGCCAGCAGCTTGGGGATTAGCGGGAGCTCCTACGAGCAGTACTTC.

The V and J genes are TRBV18 and TRBJ1-2; D uncertain. Germline CDR1 and CDR2: KGHSH and LQKENI. The CDR3 loop spans 15 amino acids. Trimming cost V 3 bases and J 0 bases, with 11 bases left between them. The CDR3 nucleotides are TGTGCCAGCTCACCTAGCGCAGGCACTAACTATGGCTACACCTTC. Translated: CASSPSAGTNYGYTF.